This TCR beta chain was found in a study of cytotoxic CD8 clonotypes in ibrutinib-treated CLL. Study-level information: Of a cohort that held about a dozen relapsed/refractory and some 16 treatment-naive patients, approximately 18 were IGHV unmutated. The samples contained hundreds of thousands of productive templates on average. They also contained an average of about 91,000 productive rearrangements.

The repertoire was sequenced with immunoSEQ multiplex PCR; TCRdb's copy has only in-frame clones and lacks some. The data show around 300,000 clones, around four fifths seen once. The TCR was taken from a human donor with chronic lymphocytic leukemia. The source material was PBMCs, sampled before ibrutinib treatment.

CDR3 sequence (DNA): TGTGCCAGCATCGATCATCCGGCTAGCGGGAGTGTCGGGGAGCTGTTTTTT. Translating it yields CASIDHPASGSVGELFF. The rearrangement links TRBV7-9 to TRBJ2-2; 10 nucleotides agree with TRBD2. The trim removed 7 bases at V and 7 bases at J, leaving 15 bases unmatched. Germline CDR1 SEHNR, CDR2 FQNEAQ (reference sequence). This CDR3 has 17 residues. Complete variable domain (other parts from reference TRBV7-9 and TRBJ2-2): DTGVSQNPRHKITKRGQNVTFRCDPISEHNRLYWYRQTLGQGPEFLTYFQNEAQLEKSRLLSDRFSAERPKGSFSTLEIQRTEQGDSAMYLCASIDHPASGSVGELFFGEGSRLTVL.